This entry lists 30 T cell receptor beta chains sequenced from one sample in a study of T and B cells in COVID-19 patients. TRB was amplified from about 250-500 ng of blood genomic DNA. TRB rearrangements were amplified by multiplex PCR with BIOMED2 TRB-A/B primers. MiXCR was run by TCRdb on the multiplex PCR reads, yielding one entry per CDR3 protein. The sample records about 11,000 distinct CDR3 sequences, approximately 35% being singletons. What was sequenced was blood. The receptors were sampled from a human donor with active COVID-19.

The V and J genes are TRBV11-1 and TRBJ1-2; D ambiguous. In germline, CDR1 is SGHAT, CDR2 FQDESV (reference sequence). Between the trimmed V and J ends, which lost 4 bases and 8 bases, there was a span of 11 bases. This CDR3 comprises 12 residues. CDR3 sequence reads: CASSYRLEGYTF. In nucleotides, the CDR3 is TGTGCCAGCAGCTATAGGTTGGAGGGCTACACCTTC.

This clonotype has only a few counts. The CDR3 bases are TGTGCCAGCAGCCAAGAAGGCTCTGGGGCCAACGTCCTGACTTTC. Amino acids: CASSQEGSGANVLTF. The V and J genes are TRBV4-2 and TRBJ2-6; the D is unclear. The ends were cut back, 0 bases at V and 0 bases at J, with 3 bases in the middle. The CDR3 consists of 15 residues. The V gene's germline CDR1 is LGHNA and CDR2 YNFKEQ.

This clonotype is labeled medium-sized. CDR3 sequence reads: CATSRSLSSGNEQFF. For the CDR3, the DNA is TGTGCCACCAGCAGATCCCTATCGTCCGGCAATGAGCAGTTCTTC. The V and J genes are TRBV15 and TRBJ2-1; no clear D gene. The CDR3 has 15 residues. Germline CDR1 and CDR2: LNHNV and YYDKDF (reference sequence). V lost 2 bases, J lost 6 bases, and 14 bases lay in between.

This clonotype has only a few counts. The chain joins TRBV10-3 to TRBJ1-5, with TRBD1 as a possible D gene (5 bases). Germline CDR1 ENHRY, CDR2 SYGVKD. The CDR3 runs to 13 residues. V lost 6 bases to trimming and J lost 4 bases, with 10 bases between them. CDR3 in amino acids: CAIRGGANQPQHF. The DNA of the CDR3 is TGTGCCATCAGGGGAGGGGCTAATCAGCCCCAGCATTTT.

Only a few counts were recorded for this clonotype. The chain uses TRBV18 and TRBJ1-3; TRBD1 agrees at 7 bases. The CDR3 has 15 residues. From germline, CDR1 is KGHSH and CDR2 LQKENI. The junction had 3 bases not matched to a gene; V was cut back by 4 bases and J by 0 bases. The CDR3 DNA reads TGTGCCAGCTCACGGGGACAGATCTCTGGAAACACCATATATTTT. Its translation: CASSRGQISGNTIYF.

This clonotype was detected only a few times. The chain is built from TRBV12-3 or TRBV12-4 and TRBJ2-3; weak D call: TRBD2 (6 bases). CDR3 size: 14 residues. Trimming stripped 0 bases from V and 6 bases from J, with 10 bases between. CDR3 amino acids: CASSLAGGSDTQYF. DNA of the CDR3: TGTGCCAGCAGTTTAGCGGGGGGATCGGATACGCAGTATTTT.

This clonotype was detected only a few times. This sequence joins TRBV7-9 and TRBJ1-3; D gene unclear. This CDR3 has 15 amino acids. V shed 2 bases and J shed 3 bases, with 11 bases lying between them. Germline V gene lookup returns CDR1 SEHNR and CDR2 FQNEAQ (reference sequence). The CDR3 bases are TGTGCCAGCAGCTTAACTAGGGCGGTTGGAAACACCATATATTTT. Translating gives CASSLTRAVGNTIYF.

The chain is built from TRBV19 and TRBJ2-3; 7 bases agree with TRBD2. The germline gives CDR1 LNHDA, CDR2 SQIVND (reference sequence). This CDR3 spans 15 amino acids. The V gene end was trimmed by 4 bases and the J gene end by 1 base; junction bases not matched to a gene: 5. The CDR3 DNA reads as TGTGCCAGTAGTAGCGCTGCGGGGGGCACAGATACGCAGTATTTT. Translating gives CASSSAAGGTDTQYF.

The chain carries TRBV20-1 and TRBJ2-1; D might be TRBD1 (6 bases). V shed 6 bases and J shed 3 bases, with 9 bases lying between them. The CDR3 is 12 amino acids. CDR1 and CDR2 from the germline V gene are DFQATT and SNEGSKA (reference sequence). CDR3 sequence reads: CSAGQIYNEQFF. The CDR3 DNA sequence: TGCAGTGCAGGACAGATCTACAATGAGCAGTTCTTC.

The chain joins TRBV20-1 to TRBJ2-1; 11 bases fit TRBD2. CDR1 is DFQATT and CDR2 is SNEGSKA in the germline V gene (reference sequence). The CDR3 totals 15 residues. V was clipped by 6 bases and J by 7 bases; unmatched bases: 11. The CDR3 spells CSAYSGGVQLNEQFF. The CDR3 coding sequence is TGCAGTGCCTATAGCGGGGGGGTCCAATTAAATGAGCAGTTCTTC.

This clonotype was detected a few times. The chain employs TRBV15 and TRBJ2-7; D perhaps matches TRBD2 (5 bases). CDR3 size: 13 residues. Germline V gives CDR1 LNHNV, CDR2 YYDKDF (reference sequence). Trimming took off 2 bases at V and 7 bases at J, with 12 bases between the two ends. In nucleotides, the CDR3 is TGTGCCACCAGCAGACCCCCGGGGTATGAGCAGTACTTC. Its protein is CATSRPPGYEQYF.

This chain links TRBV12-3 or TRBV12-4 with TRBJ1-2; 10 bases agree with TRBD1. After removal of 4 bases from V and 7 bases from J, the junction contained 18 bases not matched to a gene. The CDR3 runs 18 residues. The CDR3 nucleotides are TGTGCCAGCAGTTCGTGGTCCCGGGACAGGGGATCGCACGGTGGCTACACCTTC. Protein sequence: CASSSWSRDRGSHGGYTF.

The chain employs TRBV28 and TRBJ2-2; 10 bases are shared with TRBD2. The CDR3 has 15 residues. Trimming removed 6 bases from V and 6 bases from J; junction bases left unmatched: 7. Germline CDR1 reads MDHEN; CDR2 reads SYDVKM. CDR3 sequence: CASSTKRGGPGELFF. The DNA of the CDR3 is TGTGCCAGCAGCACAAAGCGGGGGGGCCCCGGGGAGCTGTTTTTT. Full variable domain (outside the CDR3, taken from reference TRBV28 and TRBJ2-2): DVKVTQSSRYLVKRTGEKVFLECVQDMDHENMFWYRQDPGLGLRLIYFSYDVKMKEKGDIPEGYSVSREKKERFSLILESASTNQTSMYLCASSTKRGGPGELFFGEGSRLTVL.

This clonotype turned up a few times. This chain links TRBV5-1 with TRBJ2-1, with 11 bases aligning to TRBD2. Losses at the gene ends were 1 base for V and 0 bases for J; bases not matched to a gene: 0. Per germline, CDR1 SGHRS and CDR2 YFSETQ. This CDR3 has 16 amino acids. The CDR3 bases are TGCGCCAGCAGCTTGACTAGCGGGAGCTCCTACAATGAGCAGTTCTTC. Translated, it gives CASSLTSGSSYNEQFF.

The chain couples TRBV30 to TRBJ1-2, with 10 positions matching TRBD1. The CDR3 is made up of 17 amino acids. CDR1 is GTSNPN and CDR2 is SVGIG in the germline V gene (reference sequence). Trimming cost V 5 bases and J 0 bases; bases outside gene matches: 12. The CDR3 reads CAWAPGQGIPSNYGYTF. Written as DNA, the CDR3 is TGTGCCTGGGCCCCGGGACAGGGGATCCCCTCTAACTATGGCTACACCTTC.

By proportion, this clonotype is medium-sized. The V call is TRBV6-1, the J call TRBJ2-3; either TRBD1 or TRBD2 may fit D (5 bases each). Germline V gene data show CDR1 as MNHNS and CDR2 as SASEGT. Trimming took off 6 bases at V and 0 bases at J, with 7 bases between the two ends. The CDR3 has 13 amino acids. The CDR3 nucleotides read TGTGCCAGCAGGGGACCCAGCACAGATACGCAGTATTTT. Protein: CASRGPSTDTQYF.

The chain's CDR3 is CASRLGLAGGNEQFF. DNA of the CDR3: TGTGCCAGCAGGCTGGGACTAGCGGGGGGAAATGAGCAGTTCTTC. The V call is TRBV5-5, the J call TRBJ2-1; 15 nucleotides line up with TRBD2. Trimming took 5 bases from V and 7 from J; bases not matched to a gene: 4. Germline CDR1 reads SGHKS; CDR2 reads YYEKEE (reference sequence). This CDR3 has 15 amino acids. The full variable domain, completed using reference TRBV5-5 and TRBJ2-1, is DAGVTQSPTHLIKTRGQQVTLRCSPISGHKSVSWYQQVLGQGPQFIFQYYEKEERGRGNFPDRFSARQFPNYSSELNVNALLLGDSALYLCASRLGLAGGNEQFFGPGTRLTVL.

This clonotype was recorded only once. This rearrangement joins TRBV20-1 to TRBJ2-7, with D possibly matching TRBD1 (7 bases). This CDR3 has 14 amino acids. CDR1 is DFQATT and CDR2 is SNEGSKA in the germline V gene (reference sequence). V shed 5 bases and J shed 2 bases, with 16 bases lying between them. The CDR3 sequence: CSAGGTVKTYEQYF. In nucleotides, the CDR3 is TGCAGTGCTGGGGGGACAGTGAAAACCTACGAGCAGTACTTC.

This clonotype turned up a few times. The chain has TRBV12-3 or TRBV12-4 and TRBJ1-5, with 9 bases identical to TRBD1. J was trimmed by 5 bases and V by 4 bases; bases with no gene match: 3. There are 14 residues in the CDR3. CDR3 sequence: CASSSDRGDQPQHF. Here the CDR3 DNA reads TGTGCCAGCAGTTCGGACAGGGGAGATCAGCCCCAGCATTTT.

CDR3 residues: CASSYGGQGTINEKLFF. DNA of the CDR3: TGTGCCAGCAGTTACGGAGGACAGGGAACTATAAATGAAAAACTGTTTTTT. This chain links TRBV6-5 with TRBJ1-4, with 8 positions matching TRBD1. The trim removed 2 bases at V and 5 bases at J, leaving 10 bases unmatched. The CDR3 covers 17 residues. Germline CDR1 reads MNHEY; CDR2 reads SVGAGI.

The chain employs TRBV6-1 and TRBJ2-2; 9 positions match TRBD1. V gave up 1 base and J gave up 7 bases; unmatched junction bases: 7. The CDR3 extends over 16 amino acids. Germline V gene sequence: CDR1 MNHNS, CDR2 SASEGT. The CDR3 DNA is TGTGCCAGCAGTGAAGGGGACAGGGTAGGCATCGGGGAGCTGTTTTTT. Amino acids: CASSEGDRVGIGELFF.

On this clonotype itself: A single base separates this from a much larger clone, so it may be a read error. This chain links TRBV6-5 with TRBJ2-7; D is perhaps TRBD1 (6 bases). CDR3 size: 15 residues. CDR1 and CDR2 (germline): MNHEY, SVGAGI. The CDR3 sequence: CANSYLQGSTYEQYF. CDR3 in DNA: TGTGCCAACAGTTACTTACAGGGTAGCACCTACGAGCAGTACTTC.

The sample holds a few counts of this clonotype. The chain carries TRBV12-3 or TRBV12-4 and TRBJ2-1; 9 bases align to TRBD2. The length of the CDR3 is 20 residues. V trimming: 6 bases; J trimming: 1 base; junction bases outside the gene matches: 19. CDR3 DNA sequence: TGTGCCAGCAGCGCCCCGTCGGTAGCGGGGGTCGTTAGGTCCTACAATGAGCAGTTCTTC. As protein: CASSAPSVAGVVRSYNEQFF.

Within the sample, this clonotype is medium-sized (0.01 to 0.1%). The chain links TRBV19 to TRBJ1-2; D perhaps matches TRBD1 (6 bases). This CDR3 region has 14 residues. Deletions cut 4 bases from V and 4 bases from J, with 13 bases between. The germline V gene encodes CDR1 LNHDA and CDR2 SQIVND (reference sequence). The CDR3 sequence: CASSSQGSFYGYTF. For the CDR3, the DNA is TGTGCCAGTAGTAGTCAGGGGAGCTTCTATGGCTACACCTTC.

CDR3: CASRSTGNTGELFF. In DNA, the CDR3 is TGTGCCAGCAGGAGTACAGGGAACACCGGGGAGCTGTTTTTT. The rearrangement uses TRBV12-3 or TRBV12-4 and TRBJ2-2; perhaps TRBD1 as D (5 bases). The CDR3 consists of 14 residues. Trimming left V 6 bases short and J 1 base short, with 9 bases between.

This clonotype is categorized as medium-sized. The chain employs TRBV19 and TRBJ2-1, with 10 bases identical to TRBD2. CDR1 LNHDA and CDR2 SQIVND come from the germline V gene (reference sequence). The CDR3 loop spans 19 amino acids. After removal of 9 bases from V and 0 bases from J, the junction contained 17 bases not matched to a gene. CDR3 protein: CASYPGLAGVYSSYNEQFF. The CDR3 DNA reads as TGTGCCAGCTATCCTGGGCTAGCGGGGGTTTATAGCTCCTACAATGAGCAGTTCTTC.

This chain joins TRBV5-4 and TRBJ1-2; D is uncertain. The V end was cut by 4 bases, the J end by 6 bases, with 10 bases between. The CDR3 covers 12 residues. Germline V gene sequence: CDR1 SGHNT, CDR2 YYREEE (reference sequence). CDR3 in DNA: TGTGCCAGCAGCCCGGACGGAAATGGCTACACCTTC. It specifies CASSPDGNGYTF.

The chain carries TRBV6-5 and TRBJ2-2, with a possible D match to TRBD2 (6 bases). Trimming cost V 6 bases and J 6 bases, with 14 bases left between them. The CDR3 sequence is 14 residues long. CDR1 MNHEY and CDR2 SVGAGI come from the germline V gene. In DNA form, the CDR3 reads TGTGCCAGCAGCCCGACTAGTTGGTCCGGGGAGCTGTTTTTT. Translated: CASSPTSWSGELFF.

This clonotype is large (0.1 to 1%). Here the CDR3 DNA reads TGTGCCAGCAGCTTGCAGGGTCGGATTTCAGGAAACACCATATATTTT. It codes for CASSLQGRISGNTIYF. This chain links TRBV5-6 with TRBJ1-3, with a weak D call TRBD1 (5 bases). Trimming took off 1 base at V and 4 bases at J, with 15 bases between the two ends. The germline gives CDR1 SGHDT, CDR2 YYEEEE. The CDR3 length is 16 residues.

For the CDR3, the DNA is TGCGCCAGCAGCTGGGCTAACTCCCTGGGGAACACTGAAGCTTTCTTT. This sequence encodes CASSWANSLGNTEAFF. V usage is TRBV5-1 and J usage is TRBJ1-1; D gene ambiguous. CDR3 length equals 16 residues. Germline V CDR1 and CDR2: SGHRS, YFSETQ. Trimming pared 3 bases from V and 1 base from J, leaving 16 bases between. The full variable domain, its missing parts supplied by reference TRBV5-1 and TRBJ1-1, is KAGVTQTPRYLIKTRGQQVTLSCSPISGHRSVSWYQQTPGQGLQFLFEYFSETQRNKGNFPGRFSGRQFSNSRSEMNVSTLELGDSALYLCASSWANSLGNTEAFFGQGTRLTVV.